This T cell receptor beta chain was profiled in a study of T cell responses to AZD1222 COVID-19 vaccine. Assay used: immunoSEQ multiplex PCR; TCRdb lists only in-frame clones, some missing. This table holds more than 100,000 clones, roughly nine tenths found once. This CDR3 is 13 amino acids long. Per germline, CDR1 SEHNR and CDR2 FQNEAQ (reference sequence). The ends were cut back, 1 base at V and 8 bases at J, with 11 bases in the middle. Specimen: peripheral blood, collected on day 0 of AZD1222 vaccination. The source of this sequence is an adult in good health. V gene TRBV7-9 combines with J gene TRBJ1-2, with unresolved D. This CDR3 is CASSLDPAVGYTF. The CDR3 coding sequence is TGTGCCAGCAGCTTAGACCCAGCGGTGGGCTACACCTTC.